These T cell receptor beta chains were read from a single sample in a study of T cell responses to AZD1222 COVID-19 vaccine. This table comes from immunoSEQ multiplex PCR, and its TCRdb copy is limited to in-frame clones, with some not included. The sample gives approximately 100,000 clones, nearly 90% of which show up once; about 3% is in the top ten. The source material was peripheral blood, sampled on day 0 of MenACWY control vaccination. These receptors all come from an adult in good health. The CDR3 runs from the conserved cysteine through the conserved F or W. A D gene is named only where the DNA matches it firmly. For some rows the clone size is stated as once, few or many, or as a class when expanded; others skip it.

TGCGCCAGCAGCCAAGAGGCAGGGCTTTCGTACGAGCAGTACTTC | CASSQEAGLSYEQYF | - | TRBV4-3 | 15 | - | TRBJ2-7
TGTGCCAGCAGCTTTGACAGGGGGCCCGGGGAGCTGTTTTTT | CASSFDRGPGELFF | TRBD1 | TRBV7-2 | 14 | - | TRBJ2-2
TGTGCCAGCAGAGCGGCAGGGAATAATGAAAAACTGTTTTTT | CASRAAGNNEKLFF | - | TRBV27 | 14 | - | TRBJ1-4
TGCAGTGCCTACTCCCAAGAGACCCAGTACTTC | CSAYSQETQYF | - | TRBV20-1 | 11 | - | TRBJ2-5
TGTGCCAGCAGTAGTGGGACAGGGGGTGAAGTAGTCGGGGAGCTGTTTTTT | CASSSGTGGEVVGELFF | TRBD1 | TRBV5-6 | 17 | - | TRBJ2-2
TGTGCCAGCAGCCCCCGGGACGGCCCCTACGAGCAGTACTTC | CASSPRDGPYEQYF | - | TRBV7-9 | 14 | few | TRBJ2-7
TGTGCCAGCAGGAGTAGCAATCAGCCCCAGCATTTT | CASRSSNQPQHF | - | TRBV2 | 12 | - | TRBJ1-5
TGTGCCAGCTCGAAGAACTCTGGGGCCAACGTCCTGACTTTC | CASSKNSGANVLTF | - | TRBV7-3 | 14 | - | TRBJ2-6
TGCAGCGCCCAAACGGGGACTAGTAGTACCGGGGAGCTGTTTTTT | CSAQTGTSSTGELFF | TRBD2 | TRBV29-1 | 15 | - | TRBJ2-2
TGCAGCGTCACGGGACAGTCCGCAGGGGCCAACGTCCTGACTTTC | CSVTGQSAGANVLTF | TRBD1 | TRBV29-1 | 15 | once | TRBJ2-6
TGTGCCATCATCGTGGACGGCCAGGGCTACACCTTC | CAIIVDGQGYTF | - | TRBV10-3 | 12 | once | TRBJ1-2
TGCGCCAGCAGCTTGCAGGGGGCAACGTCTCTAATAACATACGGGGAGCTGTTTTTT | CASSLQGATSLITYGELFF | TRBD1 | TRBV5-1 | 19 | - | TRBJ2-2
TGTGCCAGCAGTTTATCTGTGGGTCGTACCTACGAGCAGTACTTC | CASSLSVGRTYEQYF | - | TRBV27 | 15 | once | TRBJ2-7
TGCGCCAGCAGCTCAGACTCTGGGGCCAACGTCCTGACTTTC | CASSSDSGANVLTF | - | TRBV5-1 | 14 | - | TRBJ2-6
TGTGCCAGCAGCTTTAGCGGGGGGGCGAACAATGAGCAGTTCTTC | CASSFSGGANNEQFF | TRBD2 | TRBV7-6 | 15 | - | TRBJ2-1
TGTGCCAGCAGTTACTCGATCCGGGGGGTGAACACTGAAGCTTTCTTT | CASSYSIRGVNTEAFF | - | TRBV6-2/TRBV6-3 | 16 | once | TRBJ1-1
TGTGCCAGCAGTTTACCTCGCTCGAGGGCAAACGAGCAGTACTTC | CASSLPRSRANEQYF | - | TRBV28 | 15 | - | TRBJ2-7
TGTGCCAGCAGCTTGGTAGGGATGGGTCAGCCCCAGCATTTT | CASSLVGMGQPQHF | - | TRBV5-6 | 14 | once | TRBJ1-5